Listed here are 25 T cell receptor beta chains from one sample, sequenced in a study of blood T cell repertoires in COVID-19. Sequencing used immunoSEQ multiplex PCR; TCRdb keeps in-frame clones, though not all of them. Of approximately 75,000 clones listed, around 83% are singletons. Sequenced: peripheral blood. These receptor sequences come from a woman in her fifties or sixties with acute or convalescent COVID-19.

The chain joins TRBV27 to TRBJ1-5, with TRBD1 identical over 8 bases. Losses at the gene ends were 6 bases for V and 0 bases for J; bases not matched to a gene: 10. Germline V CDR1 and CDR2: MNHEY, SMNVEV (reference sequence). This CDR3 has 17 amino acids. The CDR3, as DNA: TGTGCCAGCAGATCTTCAGGGGGCGCCCCTAGCAATCAGCCCCAGCATTTT. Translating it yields CASRSSGGAPSNQPQHF.

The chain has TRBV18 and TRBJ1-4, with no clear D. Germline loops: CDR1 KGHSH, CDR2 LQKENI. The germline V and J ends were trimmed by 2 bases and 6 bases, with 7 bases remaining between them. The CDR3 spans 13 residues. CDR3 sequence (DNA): TGTGCCAGCTCACCATACGGGGATGAAAAACTGTTTTTT. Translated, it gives CASSPYGDEKLFF.

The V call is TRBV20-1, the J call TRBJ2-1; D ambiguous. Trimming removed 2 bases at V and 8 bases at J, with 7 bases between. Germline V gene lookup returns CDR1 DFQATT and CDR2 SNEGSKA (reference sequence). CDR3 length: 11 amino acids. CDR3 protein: CSARLVHEQFF. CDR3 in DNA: TGCAGTGCTAGACTAGTGCATGAGCAGTTCTTC.

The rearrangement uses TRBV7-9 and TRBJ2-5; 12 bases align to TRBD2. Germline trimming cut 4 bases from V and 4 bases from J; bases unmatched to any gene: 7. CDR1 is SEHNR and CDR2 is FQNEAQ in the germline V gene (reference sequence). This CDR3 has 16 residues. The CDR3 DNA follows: TGTGCCAGCAGCTCAGCTCTAGCGGGGGGGGCAGAGACCCAGTACTTC. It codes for CASSSALAGGAETQYF. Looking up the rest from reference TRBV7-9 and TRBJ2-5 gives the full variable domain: DTGVSQNPRHKITKRGQNVTFRCDPISEHNRLYWYRQTLGQGPEFLTYFQNEAQLEKSRLLSDRFSAERPKGSFSTLEIQRTEQGDSAMYLCASSSALAGGAETQYFGPGTRLLVL.

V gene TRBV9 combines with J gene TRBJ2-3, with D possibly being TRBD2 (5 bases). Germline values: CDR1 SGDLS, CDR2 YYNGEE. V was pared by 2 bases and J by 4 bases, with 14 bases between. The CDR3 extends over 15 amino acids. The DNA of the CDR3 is TGTGCCAGCAGCGTTGGTACTAGTGGTCCAGATACGCAGTATTTT. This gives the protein CASSVGTSGPDTQYF.

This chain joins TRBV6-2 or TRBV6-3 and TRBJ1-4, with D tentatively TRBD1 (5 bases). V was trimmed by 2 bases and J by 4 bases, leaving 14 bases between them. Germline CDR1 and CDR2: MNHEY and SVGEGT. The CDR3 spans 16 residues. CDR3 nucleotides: TGTGCCAGCAGTTACCAGGGATCGAGGAGTAATGAAAAACTGTTTTTT. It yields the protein CASSYQGSRSNEKLFF.

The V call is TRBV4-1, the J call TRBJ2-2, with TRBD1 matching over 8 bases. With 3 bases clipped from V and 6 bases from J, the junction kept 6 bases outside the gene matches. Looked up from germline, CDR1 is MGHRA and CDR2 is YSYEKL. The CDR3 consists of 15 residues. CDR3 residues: CASSHPDRGPGELFF. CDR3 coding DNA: TGCGCCAGCAGCCACCCTGACAGGGGCCCCGGGGAGCTGTTTTTT.

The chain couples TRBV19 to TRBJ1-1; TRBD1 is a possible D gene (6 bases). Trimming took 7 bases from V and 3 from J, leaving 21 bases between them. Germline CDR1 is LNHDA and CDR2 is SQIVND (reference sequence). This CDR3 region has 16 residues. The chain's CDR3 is CASTADSTRGYTEAFF. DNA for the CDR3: TGTGCCAGTACCGCGGACAGCACGCGAGGGTACACTGAAGCTTTCTTT.

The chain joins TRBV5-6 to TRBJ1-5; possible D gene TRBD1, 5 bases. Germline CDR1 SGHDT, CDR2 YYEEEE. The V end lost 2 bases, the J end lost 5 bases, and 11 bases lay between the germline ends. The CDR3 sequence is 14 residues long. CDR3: CASSLKVGDQPQHF. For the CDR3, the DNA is TGTGCCAGCAGCTTAAAGGTAGGGGATCAGCCCCAGCATTTT.

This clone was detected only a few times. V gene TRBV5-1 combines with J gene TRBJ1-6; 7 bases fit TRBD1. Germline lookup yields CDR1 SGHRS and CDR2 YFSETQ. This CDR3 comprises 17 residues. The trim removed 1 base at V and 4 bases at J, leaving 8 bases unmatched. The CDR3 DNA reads TGCGCCAGCAGCTTGAGGGCGCAGGGGGAGTATAATTCACCCCTCCACTTT. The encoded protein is CASSLRAQGEYNSPLHF.

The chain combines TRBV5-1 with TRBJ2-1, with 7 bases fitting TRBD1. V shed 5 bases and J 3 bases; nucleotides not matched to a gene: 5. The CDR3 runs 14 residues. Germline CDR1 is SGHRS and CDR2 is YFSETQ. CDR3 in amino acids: CASSQSGGYNEQFF. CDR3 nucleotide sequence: TGCGCCAGCAGTCAGTCAGGGGGCTACAATGAGCAGTTCTTC.

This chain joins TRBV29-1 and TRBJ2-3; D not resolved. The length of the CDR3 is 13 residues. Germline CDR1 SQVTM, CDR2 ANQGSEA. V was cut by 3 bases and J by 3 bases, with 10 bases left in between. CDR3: CSVEHSTTDTQYF. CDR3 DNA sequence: TGCAGCGTTGAGCACAGCACTACAGATACGCAGTATTTT.

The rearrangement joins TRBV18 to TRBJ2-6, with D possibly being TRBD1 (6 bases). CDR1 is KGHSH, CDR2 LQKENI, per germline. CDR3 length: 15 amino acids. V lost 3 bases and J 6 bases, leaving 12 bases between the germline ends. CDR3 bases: TGTGCCAGCTCACCCGGACAGACTCAGGCCAACGTCCTGACTTTC. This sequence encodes CASSPGQTQANVLTF. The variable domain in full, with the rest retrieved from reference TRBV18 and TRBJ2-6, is NAGVMQNPRHLVRRRGQEARLRCSPMKGHSHVYWYRQLPEEGLKFMVYLQKENIIDESGMPKERFSAEFPKEGPSILRIQQVVRGDSAAYFCASSPGQTQANVLTFGAGSRLTVL.

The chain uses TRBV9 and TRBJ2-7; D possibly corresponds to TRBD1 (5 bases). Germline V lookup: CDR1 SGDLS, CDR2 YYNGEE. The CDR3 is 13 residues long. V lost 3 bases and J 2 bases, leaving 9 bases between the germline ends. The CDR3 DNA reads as TGTGCCAGCAGCGGACAGTCCGCCTACGAGCAGTACTTC. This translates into CASSGQSAYEQYF.

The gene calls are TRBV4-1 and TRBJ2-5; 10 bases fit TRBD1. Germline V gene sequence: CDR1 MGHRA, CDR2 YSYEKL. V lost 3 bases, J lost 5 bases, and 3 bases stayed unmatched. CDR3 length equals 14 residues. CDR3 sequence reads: CASSHPGQGETQYF. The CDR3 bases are TGCGCCAGCAGCCACCCGGGACAGGGGGAGACCCAGTACTTC.

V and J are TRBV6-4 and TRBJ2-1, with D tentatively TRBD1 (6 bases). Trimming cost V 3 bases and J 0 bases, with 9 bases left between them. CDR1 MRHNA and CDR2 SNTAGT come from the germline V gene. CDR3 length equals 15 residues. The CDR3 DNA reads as TGTGCCAGCAGTGAAGGGGGTCGCTCCTACAATGAGCAGTTCTTC. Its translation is CASSEGGRSYNEQFF.

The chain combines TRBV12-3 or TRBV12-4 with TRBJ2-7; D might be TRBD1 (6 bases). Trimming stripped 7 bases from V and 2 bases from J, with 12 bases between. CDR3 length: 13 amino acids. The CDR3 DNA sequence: TGTGCCAGCAACACAGGGTTTCCCTACGAGCAGTACTTC. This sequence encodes CASNTGFPYEQYF.

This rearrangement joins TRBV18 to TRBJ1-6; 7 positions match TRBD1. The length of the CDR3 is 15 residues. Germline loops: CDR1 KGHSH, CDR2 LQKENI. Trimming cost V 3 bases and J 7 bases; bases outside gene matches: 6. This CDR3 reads CASSPQQQGNSPLHF. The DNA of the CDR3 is TGTGCCAGCTCACCCCAACAACAGGGGAATTCACCCCTCCACTTT.

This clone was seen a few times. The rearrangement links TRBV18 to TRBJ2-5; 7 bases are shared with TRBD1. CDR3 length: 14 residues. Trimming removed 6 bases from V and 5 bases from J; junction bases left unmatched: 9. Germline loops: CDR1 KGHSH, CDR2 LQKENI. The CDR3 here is CASSPTGVGETQYF. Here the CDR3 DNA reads TGTGCCAGCTCCCCAACAGGGGTCGGGGAGACCCAGTACTTC. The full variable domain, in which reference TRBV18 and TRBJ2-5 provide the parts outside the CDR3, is NAGVMQNPRHLVRRRGQEARLRCSPMKGHSHVYWYRQLPEEGLKFMVYLQKENIIDESGMPKERFSAEFPKEGPSILRIQQVVRGDSAAYFCASSPTGVGETQYFGPGTRLLVL.

For the CDR3, the DNA is TGTGCCAGCAGCCCCCTGGGGAGCGGGGAGCTGTTTTTT. Translated, it gives CASSPLGSGELFF. The chain employs TRBV9 and TRBJ2-2; possible D gene TRBD2, 5 bases. V gave up 4 bases and J gave up 7 bases, with 11 bases separating them. This CDR3 is built from 13 residues. Germline loops: CDR1 SGDLS, CDR2 YYNGEE. Looking up the rest from reference TRBV9 and TRBJ2-2 gives the full variable domain: DSGVTQTPKHLITATGQRVTLRCSPRSGDLSVYWYQQSLDQGLQFLIQYYNGEERAKGNILERFSAQQFPDLHSELNLSSLELGDSALYFCASSPLGSGELFFGEGSRLTVL.

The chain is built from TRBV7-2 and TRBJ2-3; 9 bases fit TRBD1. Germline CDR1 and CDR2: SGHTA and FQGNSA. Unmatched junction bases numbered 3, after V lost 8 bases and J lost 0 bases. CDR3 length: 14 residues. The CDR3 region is CASVDRGSTDTQYF. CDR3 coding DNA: TGTGCCAGCGTGGACAGGGGTAGCACAGATACGCAGTATTTT.

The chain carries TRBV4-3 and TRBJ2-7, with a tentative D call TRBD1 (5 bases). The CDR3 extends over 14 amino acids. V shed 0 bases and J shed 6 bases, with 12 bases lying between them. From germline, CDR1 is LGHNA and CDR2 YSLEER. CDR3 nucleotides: TGCGCCAGCAGCCAAGAATCATATCAGGGCGAGCAGTACTTC. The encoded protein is CASSQESYQGEQYF.

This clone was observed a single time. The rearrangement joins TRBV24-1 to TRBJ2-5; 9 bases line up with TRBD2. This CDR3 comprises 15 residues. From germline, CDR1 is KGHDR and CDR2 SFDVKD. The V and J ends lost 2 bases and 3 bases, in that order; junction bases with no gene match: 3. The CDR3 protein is CATSDSGLAKETQYF. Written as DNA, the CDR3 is TGTGCCACCAGTGATTCCGGACTAGCGAAAGAGACCCAGTACTTC.

CDR3 residues: CARGLGDGYTF. CDR3 nucleotides: TGTGCCAGGGGACTAGGGGATGGCTACACCTTC. The V call is TRBV2, the J call TRBJ1-2, with a tentative D call TRBD1 (5 bases). Germline V lookup: CDR1 SNHLY, CDR2 FYNNEI. The V and J ends lost 9 bases and 6 bases respectively, with 11 bases between them. The length of the CDR3 is 11 residues.

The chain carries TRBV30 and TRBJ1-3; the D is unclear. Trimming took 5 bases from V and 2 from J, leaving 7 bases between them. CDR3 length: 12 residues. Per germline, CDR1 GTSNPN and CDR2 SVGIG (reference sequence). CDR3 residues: CAWGRTGNTIYF. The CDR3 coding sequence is TGTGCCTGGGGGAGAACTGGAAACACCATATATTTT.